This is a list of T cell receptor beta chains from one sample in a study of T cells in Graves' hyperthyroidism and ophthalmopathy. Each CDR3 protein is one row after TCRdb ran MiXCR on the multiplex PCR reads. The repertoire holds over 250,000 distinct CDR3 sequences, with less than 30% as singletons. What was sequenced was blood. These receptors were collected from a man aged 35-49 years with Graves' hyperthyroidism that later progressed to Graves' ophthalmopathy. Each CDR3 is given with its conserved first and last residue. D genes are given only for firm matches. The size of a clone is reported for some rows only, either as once, few or many, or as a class for expanded clones.

j_call d_call v_call clone_size cdr3_nt cdr3_aa
TRBJ1-5 NA TRBV20-1 NA TGCAGTGCTAGAGAATGGGAGGGAAGCAATCAGCCCCAGCATTTT CSAREWEGSNQPQHF
TRBJ2-7 NA TRBV5-1 many TGCGCCAGCAGCGACCGGGACGGCGCGTACGAGCAGTACTTC CASSDRDGAYEQYF
TRBJ1-1 TRBD1 TRBV29-1 many TGCAGCGGGGGGACAGGGGGCGTGAACACTGAAGCTTTCTTT CSGGTGGVNTEAFF
TRBJ2-3 NA TRBV7-2 many TGTGCCAGCAGCCGAGGAGCAGATACGCAGTATTTT CASSRGADTQYF
TRBJ2-7 TRBD2 TRBV2 many TGTGCCAGCAACACTGGACTAGCGGGAGTTAAGTCCTACGAGCAGTACTTC CASNTGLAGVKSYEQYF
TRBJ1-1 NA TRBV24-1 NA TGTGCCACCAGTGATCCCAAGGCGGGGGGTACTGAAGCTTTCTTT CATSDPKAGGTEAFF
TRBJ1-1 NA TRBV6-2/TRBV6-3 many TGTGCCAGCAGTTACGCGATTTGGACAGCTAACACTGAAGCTTTCTTT CASSYAIWTANTEAFF
TRBJ1-2 NA TRBV5-1 many TGCGCCAGCAGCCGAATGGGGACACTCACGAATGATGGCTACACCTTC CASSRMGTLTNDGYTF
TRBJ1-2 NA TRBV29-1 many TGCAGCACAAGCGCGGGGCTAGACTATGGCTACACCTTC CSTSAGLDYGYTF
TRBJ2-7 TRBD2 TRBV6-2/TRBV6-3 NA TGTGCCAGCACCCTGCGGGCTAGCGGGAGTCACGAGCAGTACTTC CASTLRASGSHEQYF
TRBJ1-2 TRBD1 TRBV4-2 NA TGTGCCAGCAGCCGACCAACACAGGGGCAGGGAGTCTATGGCTACACCTTC CASSRPTQGQGVYGYTF
TRBJ1-1 TRBD1 TRBV6-5 many TGTGCCAGCAGTTACTCTAGGACAGGGGGCCTTCGTACTGAAGCTTTCTTT CASSYSRTGGLRTEAFF
TRBJ2-2 NA TRBV6-2/TRBV6-3 NA TGTGCCAGCAGGTCCGGGGCGGGATCTTCGAACACCGGGGAGCTGTTTTTT CASRSGAGSSNTGELFF
TRBJ1-6 NA TRBV6-1 few TGTGCCAGCCGAAATATACCCTCCGGGACAAATCTGTCACCCCTCCACTTT CASRNIPSGTNLSPLHF
TRBJ2-7 NA TRBV19 NA TGTGCCACCGCACGCGACCTTCTTTCCGAGCAGTACTTC CATARDLLSEQYF
TRBJ2-7 TRBD1 TRBV6-5 NA TGTTCCAGCAGTTACGGGACAGGTGGCTACGAGCAGTACTTC CSSSYGTGGYEQYF
TRBJ1-2 NA TRBV6-5 many TGTGCCAGCAGTTACGGTCGGACACCCCGAAATAACTATGGCTACACCTTC CASSYGRTPRNNYGYTF
TRBJ1-1 TRBD1 TRBV6-4 NA TGTGCCAGCAGGATAAAACAGGGGATCCCTGAAGCTTTCTTT CASRIKQGIPEAFF
TRBJ1-5 NA TRBV20-1 many TGCAGTGCTAGAGTGGAAGGGGGTCAGCCCCAGCATTTT CSARVEGGQPQHF
TRBJ1-1 NA TRBV27 once TGTGCCAGCAGCTTCGGAGGGGTCACTGAAGCTTTCTTT CASSFGGVTEAFF